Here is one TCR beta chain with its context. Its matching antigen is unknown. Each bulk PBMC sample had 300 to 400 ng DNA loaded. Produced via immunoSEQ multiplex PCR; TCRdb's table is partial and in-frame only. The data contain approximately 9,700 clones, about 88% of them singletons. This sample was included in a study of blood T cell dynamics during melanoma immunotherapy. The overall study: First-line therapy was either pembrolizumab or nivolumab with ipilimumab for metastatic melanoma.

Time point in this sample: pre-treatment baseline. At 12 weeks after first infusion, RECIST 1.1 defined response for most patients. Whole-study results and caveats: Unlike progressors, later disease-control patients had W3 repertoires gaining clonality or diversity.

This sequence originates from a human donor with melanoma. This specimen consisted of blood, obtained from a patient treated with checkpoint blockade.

The chain's CDR3 is CASSVGLAGRELFF. Here the CDR3 DNA reads TGTGCCAGCAGCGTGGGACTAGCGGGAAGGGAGCTGTTTTTT. The rearrangement uses TRBV9 and TRBJ2-2, with 13 bases aligning to TRBD2. CDR3 length equals 14 residues. Trimming took 2 bases from V and 9 from J; bases not matched to a gene: 1. Looked up from germline, CDR1 is SGDLS and CDR2 is YYNGEE.